The rows below give T cell receptor beta chains drawn from one sample of a study of cytomegalovirus exposure and HLA in healthy donors. Here immunoSEQ multiplex PCR was the method, and the copy in TCRdb shows in-frame clones only, minus some. The sample lists approximately 90,000 clones, 85% to 95% seen once, with approximately 1% in the top ten. Sequencing input: PBMCs. The origin of the receptors is a woman in her twenties or thirties in good health and CMV-seropositive. The CDR3 runs from the conserved cysteine through the conserved F or W. The D gene is left open where the match is weak. The size entry is marked missing in some rows and otherwise reads once, few, many or a size class.

j_gene | v_gene | d_gene | abundance | CDR3aa | CDR3nt
TRBJ1-2 | TRBV11-2 | - | - | CASSPGRRDYGYTF | TGTGCCAGCAGTCCAGGGAGGAGAGACTATGGCTACACCTTC
TRBJ2-6 | TRBV2 | - | - | CAVRTVSASGANVLTF | TGTGCCGTTCGGACAGTCTCGGCATCGGGGGCCAACGTCCTGACTTTC
TRBJ1-2 | TRBV11-2 | - | - | CASSLDRSANYGYTF | TGTGCCAGCAGCTTAGACAGGTCGGCTAACTATGGCTACACCTTC
TRBJ2-1 | TRBV11-2 | - | - | CASSLNRYNEQFF | TGTGCCAGCAGCCTCAACAGATACAATGAGCAGTTCTTC
TRBJ2-7 | TRBV28 | - | - | CASSFFRGGYEQYF | TGTGCCAGCAGTTTCTTCCGGGGAGGCTACGAGCAGTACTTC
TRBJ2-7 | TRBV27 | TRBD2 | once | CASSPAGGGSYEQYF | TGTGCCAGCAGCCCTGCGGGAGGAGGGTCCTACGAGCAGTACTTC
TRBJ2-3 | TRBV7-8 | - | - | CASSPQGYREDTQYF | TGTGCCAGCAGCCCTCAGGGTTATCGTGAAGATACGCAGTATTTT
TRBJ2-3 | TRBV19 | TRBD1 | - | CASSILQGEGTDTQYF | TGTGCCAGTAGTATTCTACAGGGGGAGGGCACAGATACGCAGTATTTT
TRBJ2-3 | TRBV7-6 | TRBD2 | - | CASSLEISGSTDTQYF | TGTGCCAGCAGCTTAGAGATTAGCGGGAGCACAGATACGCAGTATTTT
TRBJ1-3 | TRBV30 | TRBD1 | - | CAWKGAGSGNTIYF | TGTGCCTGGAAGGGGGCAGGGTCTGGAAACACCATATATTTT
TRBJ1-2 | TRBV14 | TRBD1 | - | CASSPGIQGAGLHGYTF | TGTGCCAGCAGTCCCGGGATTCAGGGGGCTGGATTACATGGCTACACCTTC
TRBJ2-3 | TRBV6-4 | TRBD2 | once | CASSVGTSRDTQYF | TGTGCCAGCAGTGTCGGGACTAGTAGAGATACGCAGTATTTT
TRBJ1-4 | TRBV27 | - | - | CASSLAGNEKLFF | TGTGCCAGCAGTTTGGCAGGGAATGAAAAACTGTTTTTT
TRBJ2-1 | TRBV6-4 | - | few | CASSPTGFYNEQFF | TGTGCCAGCAGTCCTACAGGGTTCTACAATGAGCAGTTCTTC
TRBJ2-2 | TRBV7-3 | - | - | CASSRSSDHGELFF | TGTGCCAGCAGCCGATCTAGCGATCACGGGGAGCTGTTTTTT
TRBJ2-2 | TRBV27 | TRBD2 | - | CASSLLGLAEDLGTGELFF | TGTGCCAGCAGTTTACTAGGGCTAGCGGAAGACCTAGGCACCGGGGAGCTGTTTTTT
TRBJ1-1 | TRBV7-9 | - | few | CASSRNTEAFF | TGTGCCAGCAGCCGTAACACTGAAGCTTTCTTT
TRBJ2-7 | TRBV25-1 | TRBD2 | - | CATTSGSSYEQYF | TGTGCCACCACTAGCGGCAGTTCCTACGAGCAGTACTTC
TRBJ2-7 | TRBV7-2 | - | - | CASSLSPPYEQYF | TGTGCCAGCAGCCTAAGCCCCCCCTACGAGCAGTACTTC
TRBJ2-1 | TRBV9 | TRBD1 | - | CASTLSGGQGGNEQFF | TGTGCCAGCACCCTCTCGGGTGGACAGGGCGGCAATGAGCAGTTCTTC
TRBJ2-7 | TRBV30 | TRBD1 | - | CAWSLTGSAYEQYF | TGTGCCTGGAGCCTGACAGGGAGTGCCTACGAGCAGTACTTC
TRBJ1-4 | TRBV11-2 | - | once | CASSSGHSRKLFF | TGTGCCAGCAGCTCCGGACACTCCCGAAAACTGTTTTTT
TRBJ2-3 | TRBV6-5 | TRBD1 | - | CASSHRGQTDTQYF | TGTGCCAGCAGCCACAGGGGGCAGACAGATACGCAGTATTTT
TRBJ2-1 | TRBV28 | TRBD1 | - | CASSPDGDREYNEQFF | TGTGCCAGCAGTCCCGACGGGGACAGGGAATACAATGAGCAGTTCTTC
TRBJ2-1 | TRBV13 | - | - | CASSLIKGPTSNEQFF | TGTGCCAGCAGCTTAATAAAGGGGCCCACTTCTAATGAGCAGTTCTTC
TRBJ1-2 | TRBV5-1 | TRBD1 | - | CASSNPGTDYGYTF | TGCGCCAGCAGCAACCCCGGGACAGACTATGGCTACACCTTC
TRBJ2-2 | TRBV13 | TRBD2 | - | CASSSPGRAPGELFF | TGTGCCAGCAGCTCCCCCGGGAGGGCCCCCGGGGAGCTGTTTTTT
TRBJ2-1 | TRBV19 | TRBD2 | - | CASSQEVLAGVEKNEQFF | TGTGCCAGTAGTCAAGAGGTCCTAGCGGGAGTAGAGAAGAATGAGCAGTTCTTC
TRBJ2-7 | TRBV5-1 | - | - | CASSFGGTSYEQYF | TGCGCCAGCAGCTTTGGGGGGACCTCCTACGAGCAGTACTTC
TRBJ2-7 | TRBV28 | TRBD2 | - | CASRGSGGSSYEQYF | TGTGCCAGCAGGGGGAGCGGGGGCAGCTCCTACGAGCAGTACTTC
TRBJ2-3 | TRBV7-2 | - | - | CASSSRPTDTDTQYF | TGTGCCAGCAGCTCTCGCCCTACTGACACAGATACGCAGTATTTT
TRBJ2-1 | TRBV9 | TRBD2 | - | CASSVGVASGWDNEQFF | TGTGCCAGCAGCGTAGGGGTAGCTAGCGGATGGGACAATGAGCAGTTCTTC
TRBJ2-2 | TRBV30 | - | - | CAQRGPGELFF | TGTGCCCAAAGGGGCCCCGGGGAGCTGTTTTTT
TRBJ2-2 | TRBV9 | - | once | CASSFTGELFF | TGTGCCAGCTCTTTCACCGGGGAGCTGTTTTTT
TRBJ2-7 | TRBV5-6 | - | - | CASSAWVSGLSYEQYF | TGTGCCAGCTCAGCTTGGGTGAGCGGGTTGTCCTACGAGCAGTACTTC
TRBJ1-4 | TRBV27 | TRBD1 | - | CASRIGQGVTNEKLFF | TGTGCCAGCAGGATAGGACAGGGGGTGACTAATGAAAAACTGTTTTTT
TRBJ1-3 | TRBV19 | - | - | CASRLDRFSGNTIYF | TGTGCCAGTAGGCTCGACAGGTTCTCTGGAAACACCATATATTTT